Presented here are 18 T cell receptor beta chains from one specimen sequenced in a study of metastatic and nonmetastatic thyroid tumors. TCRdb re-called clones via MiXCR from the PCR reads. The data hold fewer than 40,000 clones, with roughly a third observed a single time. No patient received treatment before thyroid surgery. Material for sequencing was tumor tissue. The source of these receptors is a female donor with papillary thyroid cancer or a benign thyroid nodule (not recorded which). Some clones in this sample may be carry-over from other donors' samples.

This clone was seen a handful of times. The genes are TRBV28 and TRBJ1-5, with D perhaps TRBD1 (6 bases). The CDR3 runs 12 residues. Looked up from germline, CDR1 is MDHEN and CDR2 is SYDVKM. Trimming took off 5 bases at V and 7 bases at J, with 9 bases between the two ends. The CDR3 nucleotides are TGTGCCAGCAGTCAGGACAGCCAGCCCCAGCATTTT. Translating it yields CASSQDSQPQHF.

The chain has TRBV10-3 and TRBJ1-2; the match to TRBD1 covers 10 bases. CDR1 is ENHRY, CDR2 SYGVKD, per germline. This CDR3 is 14 amino acids long. V shed 4 bases and J 2 bases; nucleotides not matched to a gene: 1. CDR3: CAISAGQGNYGYTF. The CDR3 coding sequence is TGTGCCATCAGTGCGGGACAGGGGAACTATGGCTACACCTTC.

This chain joins TRBV11-2 and TRBJ1-1, with D tentatively TRBD1 (5 bases). V was clipped by 6 bases and J by 3 bases, with 14 bases between them. In germline, CDR1 is SGHAT, CDR2 FQNNGV. This CDR3 has 14 amino acids. The CDR3 spells CASRSGTPDTEAFF. Here the CDR3 DNA reads TGTGCCAGCAGGTCCGGGACCCCCGACACTGAAGCTTTCTTT.

The rearrangement uses TRBV7-8 and TRBJ2-7, with unresolved D. This CDR3 is built from 13 residues. Trimming removed 7 bases at V and 4 bases at J, with 14 bases between. Germline loops: CDR1 SGHVS, CDR2 FQNEAQ. This CDR3 is CASKIAGRYEQYF. As DNA, the CDR3 is TGTGCCAGCAAGATAGCAGGACGATACGAGCAGTACTTC.

The chain carries TRBV15 and TRBJ2-7; D ambiguous. Per germline, CDR1 LNHNV and CDR2 YYDKDF (reference sequence). Trimming took 0 bases from V and 3 from J, leaving 12 bases between them. The CDR3 extends over 15 amino acids. The CDR3: CATSREVGPIYEQYF. The CDR3 nucleotides are TGTGCCACCAGCAGAGAGGTAGGACCCATCTACGAGCAGTACTTC.

In its sample, this clone is large. The chain employs TRBV7-2 and TRBJ2-7, with 11 bases aligning to TRBD2. The ends lost 6 bases at V and 1 base at J; junction bases unmatched: 2. Germline V gene data show CDR1 as SGHTA and CDR2 as FQGNSA. The CDR3 is made up of 14 amino acids. The CDR3 loop is CASRPSGGSYEQYF. CDR3 in DNA: TGTGCCAGCAGACCTAGCGGGGGGTCCTACGAGCAGTACTTC. Using reference TRBV7-2 and TRBJ2-7 for the parts outside the CDR3, the full variable domain is GAGVSQSPSNKVTEKGKDVELRCDPISGHTALYWYRQSLGQGLEFLIYFQGNSAPDKSGLPSDRFSAERTGGSVSTLTIQRTQQEDSAVYLCASRPSGGSYEQYFGPGTRLTVT.

V usage is TRBV6-6 and J usage is TRBJ1-5; weak D call: TRBD1 (5 bases). Germline V lookup: CDR1 MNHNY, CDR2 SVGAGI (reference sequence). This CDR3 is 18 amino acids long. Deletions cut 6 bases from V and 6 bases from J, with 27 bases between. This chain's CDR3 is CASSPADSEQVPAQPQHF. CDR3 nucleotide sequence: TGTGCCAGCAGCCCCGCCGACTCCGAACAGGTACCAGCTCAGCCCCAGCATTTT.

This clone was counted only a few times. The chain couples TRBV6-1 to TRBJ1-6; D not resolved. Deletions cut 0 bases from V and 11 bases from J, with 14 bases between. This CDR3 region has 15 residues. CDR1 is MNHNS and CDR2 is SASEGT in the germline V gene. This CDR3 reads CASSEANYPGPPLHF. The CDR3, as DNA: TGTGCCAGCAGTGAAGCTAATTACCCCGGGCCACCCCTCCACTTT.

This clone has a handful of counts. V gene TRBV6-2 or TRBV6-3 combines with J gene TRBJ1-2; possible D gene TRBD1, 5 bases. Per the germline V gene, CDR1 is MNHEY and CDR2 is SVGEGT. V was trimmed by 4 bases and J by 8 bases, leaving 14 bases between them. The CDR3 is made up of 13 amino acids. The CDR3 loop reads CASSSSRVGGYTF. The DNA of the CDR3 is TGTGCCAGCAGTTCAAGCAGGGTTGGCGGCTACACCTTC.

This sequence joins TRBV2 and TRBJ2-3; 10 nucleotides match TRBD2. Germline lookup yields CDR1 SNHLY and CDR2 FYNNEI. The CDR3 loop spans 15 amino acids. V lost 5 bases to trimming and J lost 4 bases; unmatched junction nucleotides: 6. CDR3 in amino acids: CASSPTSGAADTQYF. CDR3 sequence (DNA): TGTGCCAGCAGTCCCACTAGCGGGGCAGCAGATACGCAGTATTTT.

J is TRBJ2-7 and V is TRBV15; D remains unclear. V shed 0 bases and J shed 4 bases, with 7 bases lying between them. The CDR3 contains 13 residues. CDR1 LNHNV and CDR2 YYDKDF come from the germline V gene (reference sequence). CDR3 nucleotides: TGTGCCACCAGCAGAGATCAAGGTTACGAGCAGTACTTC. Translation gives CATSRDQGYEQYF.

The rearrangement joins TRBV6-5 to TRBJ1-3, with D possibly TRBD1 on 5 matching bases. The ends were cut back, 4 bases at V and 0 bases at J, with 10 bases in the middle. The CDR3 covers 15 residues. Germline-derived CDR1 and CDR2 are MNHEY and SVGAGI. The CDR3 nucleotides read TGTGCCAGCAGTTCGGGACTGAACTCTGGAAACACCATATATTTT. Protein: CASSSGLNSGNTIYF.

The CDR3 region is CASSLGTSGTYNEQFF. CDR3 nucleotides: TGTGCCAGCAGCTTAGGGACTAGCGGGACATACAATGAGCAGTTCTTC. The V and J genes are TRBV11-2 and TRBJ2-1; 12 nucleotides agree with TRBD2. V gave up 1 base and J gave up 4 bases; unmatched junction bases: 2. The CDR3 has 16 residues. Germline CDR1 and CDR2: SGHAT and FQNNGV.

This clone was counted between two and nine times. This chain connects TRBV6-1 to TRBJ1-2; D might be TRBD1 (5 bases). The CDR3 is made up of 15 amino acids. CDR1 and CDR2 (germline): MNHNS, SASEGT. V lost 0 bases and J lost 6, with 14 bases in between. CDR3 amino acids: CASSEAQYRLNGYTF. CDR3 DNA sequence: TGTGCCAGCAGTGAAGCGCAATACAGGCTCAATGGCTACACCTTC.

This clone turned up a few times. The chain links TRBV12-3 or TRBV12-4 to TRBJ2-3; 8 bases are shared with TRBD2. The V and J ends lost 6 bases and 0 bases, in that order; junction bases with no gene match: 5. The CDR3 consists of 15 residues. The CDR3 reads CASRTSAPSTDTQYF. CDR3 DNA: TGTGCCAGCAGGACTAGCGCACCTAGCACAGATACGCAGTATTTT.

This clone has ten or more counts. V usage is TRBV19 and J usage is TRBJ1-2; D remains ambiguous. Germline CDR1 is LNHDA and CDR2 is SQIVND (reference sequence). The CDR3 sequence is 13 residues long. Trimming cost V 3 bases and J 5 bases, with 10 bases left between them. The chain's CDR3 is CASSIWGDYGYTF. CDR3 nucleotides: TGTGCCAGTAGTATTTGGGGTGATTATGGCTACACCTTC.

The chain recombines TRBV10-2 with TRBJ2-2; D is possibly TRBD2 (5 bases). The V end was cut by 4 bases, the J end by 1 base, with 10 bases between. CDR3 size: 15 residues. The germline CDR1 and CDR2 sequences are WSHSY and SAAADI. The CDR3 bases are TGCGCCAGCAGTGTTCAAGCGGTGAACACCGGGGAGCTGTTTTTT. Translating gives CASSVQAVNTGELFF.

The DNA for the CDR3 is TGCGCCAGCAGCTTACGAGGATTACAGGGTCGGGGTTCACCCCTCCACTTT. This codes for CASSLRGLQGRGSPLHF. This chain joins TRBV5-1 and TRBJ1-6; D may be TRBD1 (6 bases). The V and J ends lost 2 bases and 9 bases respectively, with 21 bases between them. The CDR3 is made up of 17 amino acids. Germline assignment: CDR1 SGHRS and CDR2 YFSETQ.